The clone carrying this TCR beta chain has just a few counts. The source of the sample is a study of blood T cell repertoires in COVID-19. Overall study: T cells, B-cell-depleted T cells, or PBMCs provided the cDNA or gDNA that served as material.

Donors were grouped by their self-reported clinical history. This CDR3 has 14 residues. Trimming took 1 base from V and 1 from J, leaving 8 bases between them. The germline V gene has CDR1 SGHRS and CDR2 YFSETQ. Under the authors' procedure: Estimation of nucleated cell counts relied on the amplification of reference gene primers. Generated by immunoSEQ multiplex PCR, the TCRdb table keeps only in-frame clones and is missing some. For V, J and clone size, that table is used; D and trimming come from the DNA. The sample records about 470,000 clones, roughly 87% being singletons. The receptor was derived from a woman under 30 who had recovered from COVID-19. The chain links TRBV5-1 to TRBJ1-1, with D possibly matching TRBD1 (6 bases). The sequencing input was PBMCs or T cells enriched from blood (not recorded which). The CDR3 DNA reads TGCGCCAGCAGCTTGCTGGGGGCGAACACTGAAGCTTTCTTT. Translated, it gives CASSLLGANTEAFF.